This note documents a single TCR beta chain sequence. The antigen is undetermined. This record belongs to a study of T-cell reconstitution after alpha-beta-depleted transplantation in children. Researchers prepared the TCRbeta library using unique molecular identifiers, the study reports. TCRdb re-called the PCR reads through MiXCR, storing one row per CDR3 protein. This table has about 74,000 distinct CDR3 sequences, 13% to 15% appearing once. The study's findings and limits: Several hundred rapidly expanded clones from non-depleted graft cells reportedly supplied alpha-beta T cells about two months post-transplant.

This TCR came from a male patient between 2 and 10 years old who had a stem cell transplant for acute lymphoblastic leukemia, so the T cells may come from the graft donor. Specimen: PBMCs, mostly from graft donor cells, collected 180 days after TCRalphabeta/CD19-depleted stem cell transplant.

CDR3 loop: CASSLGGYTPYEQYF. CDR3 DNA sequence: TGCGCCAGCAGCTTGGGGGGGTATACGCCCTACGAGCAGTACTTC. This chain uses TRBV5-1 with TRBJ2-7; D tentatively fits TRBD1 or TRBD2 (5 bases each). Between the trimmed V and J ends, which lost 0 bases and 2 bases, there was a span of 12 bases. CDR1 SGHRS and CDR2 YFSETQ come from the germline V gene. This CDR3 is 15 amino acids long.